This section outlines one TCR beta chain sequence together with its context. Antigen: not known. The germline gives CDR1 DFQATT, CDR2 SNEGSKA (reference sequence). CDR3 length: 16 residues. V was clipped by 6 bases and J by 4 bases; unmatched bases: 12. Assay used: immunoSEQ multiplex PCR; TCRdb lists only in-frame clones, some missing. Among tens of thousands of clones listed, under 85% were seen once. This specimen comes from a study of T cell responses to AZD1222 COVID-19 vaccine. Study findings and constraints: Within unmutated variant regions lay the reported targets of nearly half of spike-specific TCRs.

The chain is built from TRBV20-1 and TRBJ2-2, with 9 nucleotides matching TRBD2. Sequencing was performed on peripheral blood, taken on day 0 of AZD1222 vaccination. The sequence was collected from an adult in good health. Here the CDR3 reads CSASGLAGLGTGELFF. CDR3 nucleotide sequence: TGCAGTGCAAGTGGCCTAGCGGGGCTGGGCACCGGGGAGCTGTTTTTT.